This T cell receptor (beta chain) was obtained from a study of blood T cell repertoires in COVID-19. Study summary: Spain, Italy and the United States supplied samples that represented acute and convalescent COVID-19. The cDNA or gDNA used as material had been derived from T cells, B-cell-depleted T cells, or PBMCs.

Authors' analysis steps: Estimation of nucleated cell counts was performed using reference gene primer amplification. TCRdb keeps only in-frame clones here, not all; method: immunoSEQ multiplex PCR. From that table come the V and J calls and clone size; the DNA was used to work out D and trimming. The sample comprises 100,000 or so clones, roughly four fifths of which are singletons, and over 9.5% rests with the top ten. Sequenced sample: peripheral blood. This sequence originates from a man in his forties or fifties with active or convalescent COVID-19.

CDR3 loop: CASSQGQLLRGTEAFF. The CDR3 region has the DNA TGTGCCAGCAGCCAAGGCCAGTTACTACGGGGCACTGAAGCTTTCTTT. The genes are TRBV3-1 (or the pseudogene TRBV3-2) and TRBJ1-1; no clear D. V lost 1 base and J lost 4, with 16 bases in between. This CDR3 contains 16 residues. CDR1 and CDR2 from the germline V gene are LGHDT and YNNKEL (reference sequence).